The 29 T cell receptor beta chains below all came from one sample that was sequenced in a study of blood T cell repertoires in COVID-19. Profiling relied on immunoSEQ multiplex PCR, and the TCRdb table lists in-frame clones only, not all of them. The sample has about 350,000 clones; about 89% are singletons. Sequencing input: PBMCs or T cells enriched from blood (not recorded which). These receptors came from a young woman who had recovered from COVID-19.

V and J are TRBV10-3 and TRBJ2-1; 9 bases match TRBD1. After removal of 3 bases from V and 8 bases from J, the junction contained 11 bases not matched to a gene. The germline V gene encodes CDR1 ENHRY and CDR2 SYGVKD. The CDR3 runs to 16 residues. The CDR3 DNA sequence: TGTGCCATCAGTGACTCGAGGGACAGGGCTGCCCATGAGCAGTTCTTC. This codes for CAISDSRDRAAHEQFF.

The chain employs TRBV7-3 and TRBJ2-1; 10 positions agree with TRBD2. Germline values: CDR1 SGHTA, CDR2 FQGTGA. This CDR3 spans 16 amino acids. V gave up 1 base and J gave up 8 bases; unmatched junction bases: 8. In nucleotides, the CDR3 is TGTGCCAGCAGCTTAATGCCCAGCGGGGGGGCCGATGAGCAGTTCTTC. It yields the protein CASSLMPSGGADEQFF.

The chain carries TRBV14 and TRBJ1-2; TRBD1 matches at 7 bases. Trimming removed 4 bases from V and 8 bases from J; junction bases left unmatched: 7. This CDR3 is built from 13 residues. CDR1 and CDR2 (germline): SGHDN, FVKESK. The CDR3 sequence is CASSPQDRFGYTF. CDR3 nucleotide sequence: TGTGCCAGCAGCCCTCAGGACAGGTTCGGCTACACCTTC.

The gene calls are TRBV7-3 and TRBJ2-1; D unresolved. Deletions cut 1 base from V and 0 bases from J, with 13 bases between. This CDR3 spans 17 amino acids. Germline loops: CDR1 SGHTA, CDR2 FQGTGA. CDR3 residues: CASSLNALGSSYNEQFF. Here the CDR3 DNA reads TGTGCCAGCAGCTTAAATGCTCTGGGCAGCTCCTACAATGAGCAGTTCTTC. The full variable domain, in which reference TRBV7-3 and TRBJ2-1 provide the parts outside the CDR3, is GAGVSQTPSNKVTEKGKYVELRCDPISGHTALYWYRQSLGQGPEFLIYFQGTGAADDSGLPNDRFFAVRPEGSVSTLKIQRTERGDSAVYLCASSLNALGSSYNEQFFGPGTRLTVL.

The chain has TRBV29-1 and TRBJ2-3; 9 bases match TRBD1. The germline CDR1 and CDR2 sequences are SQVTM and ANQGSEA. Unmatched junction bases numbered 2, after V lost 1 base and J lost 0 bases. There are 15 residues in the CDR3. In DNA form, the CDR3 reads TGCAGCGTTGAAGGGGGACAGGGTAGCACAGATACGCAGTATTTT. Amino acid sequence: CSVEGGQGSTDTQYF.

This chain links TRBV4-2 with TRBJ2-2; 7 bases line up with TRBD1. The CDR3 has 15 residues. Per germline, CDR1 LGHNA and CDR2 YNFKEQ. Germline trimming cut 1 base from V and 5 bases from J; bases unmatched to any gene: 4. The CDR3 DNA reads TGTGCCAGCAGCCAAGCGCAGGGGGAAACCGGGGAGCTGTTTTTT. Amino acids: CASSQAQGETGELFF.

This clone showed up many times. In the same sample, other DNA sequences code for this CDR3. The V gene is TRBV18, the J gene TRBJ1-6, with D perhaps matching TRBD1 (5 bases). Germline V CDR1 and CDR2: KGHSH, LQKENI. Trimming pared 5 bases from V and 6 bases from J, leaving 8 bases between. This CDR3 is 13 amino acids long. In nucleotides, the CDR3 is TGTGCCAGCTCAGAACAGGCTAATTCACCCCTCCACTTT. Its protein is CASSEQANSPLHF.

CDR3 in DNA: TGTGCCAGCAGCCAAGATTGGGAGGTCACAGATACGCAGTATTTT. Its protein is CASSQDWEVTDTQYF. J is TRBJ2-3 and V is TRBV3-1 (or the pseudogene TRBV3-2); tentatively, D is TRBD2 (6 bases). CDR3 length: 15 amino acids. V lost 0 bases, J lost 2 bases, and 9 bases lay in between. Germline CDR1 LGHDT, CDR2 YNNKEL (reference sequence).

The gene calls are TRBV5-1 and TRBJ2-6; possibly TRBD1 for D (6 bases). This CDR3 contains 18 residues. Trimming removed 4 bases from V and 0 bases from J, with 17 bases in between. Germline V gene data show CDR1 as SGHRS and CDR2 as YFSETQ. Here the CDR3 DNA reads TGCGCCAGCAGCCTTTGGACAGTTGACAACTCTGGGGCCAACGTCCTGACTTTC. Protein: CASSLWTVDNSGANVLTF. The complete variable domain, with remaining parts taken from reference TRBV5-1 and TRBJ2-6, reads KAGVTQTPRYLIKTRGQQVTLSCSPISGHRSVSWYQQTPGQGLQFLFEYFSETQRNKGNFPGRFSGRQFSNSRSEMNVSTLELGDSALYLCASSLWTVDNSGANVLTFGAGSRLTVL.

The CDR3 DNA follows: TGTGCCAGCAGTGAATTTGCACAGGCGGCGACTGGGGCCAACGTCCTGACTTTC. Translation: CASSEFAQAATGANVLTF. This chain uses TRBV25-1 with TRBJ2-6; the D gene is possibly TRBD1 (5 bases). V was trimmed by 1 base and J by 2 bases, leaving 15 bases between them. Germline lookup yields CDR1 MGHDK and CDR2 SYGVNS. The CDR3 loop spans 18 amino acids.

J is TRBJ1-2 and V is TRBV9; TRBD1 agrees at 7 bases. The V and J ends lost 3 bases and 0 bases, in that order; junction bases with no gene match: 8. The CDR3 is 16 residues long. Looked up from germline, CDR1 is SGDLS and CDR2 is YYNGEE. The CDR3 sequence is CASSGWSQGANYGYTF. CDR3 bases: TGTGCCAGCAGCGGCTGGTCGCAGGGGGCTAACTATGGCTACACCTTC.

This rearrangement joins TRBV5-4 to TRBJ1-1; D ambiguous. CDR1 is SGHNT, CDR2 YYREEE, per germline (reference sequence). Deletions cut 10 bases from V and 11 bases from J, with 30 bases between. The CDR3 loop spans 15 amino acids. Here the CDR3 DNA reads TGTGCCTCAAGCCGGGTGGACGGAATCGGGAGGAGGGCTTTCTTT. This codes for CASSRVDGIGRRAFF.

The chain links TRBV6-1 to TRBJ2-7, with 9 positions matching TRBD2. V lost 1 base to trimming and J lost 4 bases; unmatched junction nucleotides: 14. CDR3 length equals 18 residues. CDR1 is MNHNS, CDR2 SASEGT, per germline. The CDR3 spells CASSEGPGWRGGRYEQYF. For the CDR3, the DNA is TGTGCCAGCAGTGAAGGGCCCGGTTGGCGGGGGGGCAGGTACGAGCAGTACTTC.

About this clone: The same CDR3 arises from other DNA sequences in this sample as well. This chain joins TRBV30 and TRBJ1-2; TRBD1 matches 7 bases. This CDR3 comprises 13 residues. J lost 6 bases, V lost 2 bases, and 6 bases had no gene match. The germline V gene encodes CDR1 GTSNPN and CDR2 SVGIG (reference sequence). The CDR3 region is CAWSRGTGDGYTF. The CDR3, as DNA: TGTGCCTGGAGTCGAGGAACAGGGGATGGCTACACCTTC.

The J gene is TRBJ1-5, the V gene TRBV3-1 (or the pseudogene TRBV3-2), with D hard to call. CDR1 and CDR2 from the germline V gene are LGHDT and YNNKEL (reference sequence). The CDR3 totals 14 residues. The ends were cut back, 8 bases at V and 3 bases at J, with 14 bases in the middle. This CDR3 reads CASSKSGYNQPQHF. As DNA, the CDR3 is TGTGCCAGCTCAAAGTCCGGGTACAATCAGCCCCAGCATTTT.

J is TRBJ2-2 and V is TRBV4-3; the match to TRBD1 covers 7 bases. V shed 4 bases and J 5 bases; nucleotides not matched to a gene: 10. CDR1 is LGHNA and CDR2 is YSLEER in the germline V gene. This CDR3 comprises 16 residues. CDR3 in DNA: TGCGCCAGCAGCCGGTCGGGACAGTTGAAGACCGGGGAGCTGTTTTTT. Protein product: CASSRSGQLKTGELFF.

The chain combines TRBV5-1 with TRBJ1-4; D is unclear. CDR3 length: 13 residues. The ends were cut back, 4 bases at V and 6 bases at J, with 10 bases in the middle. Germline CDR1 and CDR2: SGHRS and YFSETQ. CDR3 nucleotide sequence: TGCGCCAGCAGCACGGGTATTGATGAAAAACTGTTTTTT. The encoded protein is CASSTGIDEKLFF.

This clone was found once. The gene calls are TRBV19 and TRBJ2-5; maybe TRBD2 (5 bases). This CDR3 has 15 amino acids. Germline CDR1 reads LNHDA; CDR2 reads SQIVND (reference sequence). Trimming left V 1 base short and J 2 bases short, with 11 bases between. The CDR3 loop is CASSIVPGSQETQYF. The CDR3 coding sequence is TGTGCCAGTAGTATAGTTCCGGGATCTCAAGAGACCCAGTACTTC.

V usage is TRBV7-2 and J usage is TRBJ1-2, with a weak D call TRBD1 (5 bases). This CDR3 is built from 13 residues. V was cut by 1 base and J by 8 bases, with 11 bases left in between. CDR1 is SGHTA, CDR2 FQGNSA, per germline. CDR3 in amino acids: CASSLGVGRGYTF. CDR3 DNA sequence: TGTGCCAGCAGCTTAGGGGTGGGGCGCGGCTACACCTTC.

The V and J genes are TRBV7-2 and TRBJ1-6; D is possibly TRBD1 (6 bases). Trimming pared 7 bases from V and 4 bases from J, leaving 20 bases between. The CDR3 consists of 17 residues. Germline CDR1 reads SGHTA; CDR2 reads FQGNSA. CDR3 sequence reads: CASKMWGGPGYNSPLHF. Written as DNA, the CDR3 is TGTGCCAGCAAAATGTGGGGGGGCCCGGGGTATAATTCACCCCTCCACTTT.

V gene TRBV9 combines with J gene TRBJ1-2, with 9 bases matching TRBD1. Unmatched junction bases numbered 11, after V lost 4 bases and J lost 4 bases. Germline V gives CDR1 SGDLS, CDR2 YYNGEE. The CDR3 sequence is 16 residues long. CDR3 in DNA: TGTGCCAGCAGCCCGGGACAGGGTGGAGCCAGCTATGGCTACACCTTC. Translation: CASSPGQGGASYGYTF.

This clone was counted once. The chain uses TRBV2 and TRBJ2-7; D might be TRBD1 (6 bases). Germline CDR1 is SNHLY and CDR2 is FYNNEI. Trimming took off 10 bases at V and 2 bases at J, with 18 bases between the two ends. This CDR3 comprises 14 residues. The CDR3 reads CATQSGGLPYEQYF. CDR3 nucleotides: TGTGCCACCCAGAGTGGGGGCCTCCCCTACGAGCAGTACTTC.

This rearrangement joins TRBV5-5 to TRBJ2-5; D is undetermined. V was cut by 1 base and J by 5 bases, with 6 bases left in between. CDR1 is SGHKS, CDR2 YYEKEE, per germline (reference sequence). The CDR3 has 12 amino acids. The CDR3, as DNA: TGTGCCAGCAGCTTGCCATTGGAGACCCAGTACTTC. Protein: CASSLPLETQYF.

This rearrangement joins TRBV5-6 to TRBJ2-1; tentatively, D is TRBD1 (6 bases). Between the trimmed V and J ends, which lost 0 bases and 0 bases, there was a span of 7 bases. Germline V CDR1 and CDR2: SGHDT, YYEEEE. The CDR3 covers 15 residues. For the CDR3, the DNA is TGTGCCAGCAGCTTGGACAGGGACTCCTACAATGAGCAGTTCTTC. Protein product: CASSLDRDSYNEQFF.

CDR3: CATGRWEANEQFF. In DNA, the CDR3 is TGTGCCACCGGACGGTGGGAGGCCAATGAGCAGTTCTTC. The chain joins TRBV6-5 to TRBJ2-1; D is possibly TRBD2 (6 bases). The V and J ends lost 10 bases and 6 bases respectively, with 16 bases between them. Looked up from germline, CDR1 is MNHEY and CDR2 is SVGAGI. The CDR3 runs to 13 residues.

Only a few counts were recorded for this clone. V is TRBV6-1 and J is TRBJ2-7, with TRBD2 as a possible D gene (5 bases). Trimming took off 2 bases at V and 9 bases at J, with 11 bases between the two ends. Germline V lookup: CDR1 MNHNS, CDR2 SASEGT. The CDR3 has 12 amino acids. The CDR3 sequence: CASSESRGLQYF. CDR3 coding DNA: TGTGCCAGCAGTGAATCGAGAGGGCTGCAGTACTTC.

This clone was counted a single time. This chain uses TRBV27 with TRBJ1-1; 7 positions agree with TRBD1. The germline gives CDR1 MNHEY, CDR2 SMNVEV (reference sequence). After removal of 8 bases from V and 5 bases from J, the junction contained 8 bases not matched to a gene. The CDR3 is made up of 13 amino acids. CDR3 bases: TGTGCCAGCGCAGTGACAGGGAGGACTGAAGCTTTCTTT. Translation gives CASAVTGRTEAFF.

The chain is built from TRBV28 and TRBJ2-1, with 8 nucleotides matching TRBD1. J gave up 3 bases and V 2 bases, and 9 bases lay outside the gene matches. From germline, CDR1 is MDHEN and CDR2 SYDVKM. This CDR3 spans 17 amino acids. CDR3 in amino acids: CASSLGAGTGNYNEQFF. The CDR3 DNA is TGTGCCAGCAGTTTAGGGGCCGGGACAGGAAACTACAATGAGCAGTTCTTC.

This clone was found many times. V gene TRBV7-3 combines with J gene TRBJ2-3; TRBD1 is a possible D gene (6 bases). Trimming took 5 bases from V and 5 from J, leaving 17 bases between them. There are 15 residues in the CDR3. Per germline, CDR1 SGHTA and CDR2 FQGTGA. CDR3 coding DNA: TGTGCCAGCAGCCAGGGGTGGGCCCCAGAAGATACGCAGTATTTT. Its protein is CASSQGWAPEDTQYF. Combining the CDR3 with reference TRBV7-3 and TRBJ2-3 gives the whole variable domain GAGVSQTPSNKVTEKGKYVELRCDPISGHTALYWYRQSLGQGPEFLIYFQGTGAADDSGLPNDRFFAVRPEGSVSTLKIQRTERGDSAVYLCASSQGWAPEDTQYFGPGTRLTVL.